This entry concerns a single T cell receptor (beta chain). RNA, at about 0.45 to 1 ug, was reverse transcribed with random hexamers. The amplification used immunoSEQ multiplex PCR on TCR beta CDR3; it spanned 54 Vbeta and 13 Jbeta. TCRdb re-called the immunoSEQ multiplex PCR reads through MiXCR, storing one row per CDR3 protein. The table records about 150,000 distinct CDR3 sequences, approximately 94% of them present only once. The data are from a study of CD8 T cells in Susac syndrome. The receptor was isolated from a human donor with Susac syndrome. Sequencing input: CD4+ T cells from PBMCs.

The CDR3 loop is CASSRLGNRDNSPLHF. As DNA, the CDR3 is TGTGCCAGCAGCCGCCTCGGAAACAGAGATAATTCACCCCTCCACTTT. The genes are TRBV9 and TRBJ1-6; no firm D call. Germline lookup yields CDR1 SGDLS and CDR2 YYNGEE. This CDR3 is built from 16 residues. Between the trimmed V and J ends, which lost 4 bases and 5 bases, there was a span of 16 bases.